This TCR beta chain was obtained from a study of cytomegalovirus exposure and HLA in healthy donors. 60 Vbeta and 13 Jbeta primers were used in PCR. The repertoire was sequenced with immunoSEQ multiplex PCR; TCRdb's copy has only in-frame clones and lacks some. The sample includes some 210,000 clones, about 83% of them seen just once. Germline V gene sequence: CDR1 SGHVS, CDR2 FNYEAQ. The CDR3 extends over 13 amino acids. V was cut by 5 bases and J by 5 bases, with 12 bases left in between. This sequence was found in a woman aged 50 to 60 in good health and CMV-seropositive. This chain connects TRBV7-6 to TRBJ2-5, with unresolved D. Source material: PBMCs. DNA for the CDR3: TGTGCCAGCAGCATAGGGTATCGGGAGACCCAGTACTTC. Residues: CASSIGYRETQYF.